This T cell receptor beta chain was profiled in a study of blood T cell repertoires in COVID-19. Note on this clone: The sample carries other DNA sequences with the same CDR3.

With V trimmed by 4 bases and J by 13 bases, 7 bases remained unmatched. The germline CDR1 and CDR2 sequences are MNHEY and SMNVEV (reference sequence). The CDR3 runs to 11 residues. The table came from immunoSEQ multiplex PCR; TCRdb's copy has only in-frame clones and leaves some out. The repertoire holds roughly 180,000 clones, 82% seen once, with about an eighth in the top ten. V gene TRBV27 combines with J gene TRBJ2-7, with TRBD2 identical over 7 bases. The sequencing input was PBMCs or T cells enriched from blood (not recorded which). The clonotype comes from a man aged 35-49 years who had recovered from COVID-19. The CDR3 DNA sequence: TGTGCCAGCAGTTCGGGACTATTGCAATACTTC. This encodes CASSSGLLQYF.